This T cell receptor (beta chain) derives from a study of blood T cell repertoires in COVID-19 (dated by TCRdb to 2020 to 2022). General notes on the study: Collaborator samples came from the United States, Italy and Spain and covered acute and convalescent phases of COVID-19. The prospective study material was composed of cDNA or gDNA derived from T cells, B-cell-depleted T cells, or PBMCs. Deeply sampled blood TCRbeta repertoires from subjects exposed to, actively infected with, or recovered from COVID-19 were included in the dataset. A freely available public database, intended as a resource for researchers studying the immune response to SARS-CoV-2, is where the repertoires were released. The samples were drawn from the first 160 participants of the ongoing ImmuneRACE study and from 1,200 or so subjects provided by 6 global collaborators. Sample metadata almost always included a de-identified subject ID, COVID-19 status, age in years and sex. HLA class I and class II types, where available, came from metadata supplied by the sample provider rather than from assay-based typing.

For this clone: Its specific antigen is unknown. One base away there is no much larger clone; base qualities are not given.

In Seattle, one collaborating source enrolled patients while the infection was active and tracked those patients longitudinally over the course of disease. Each collaborating institution followed its own protocols to collect whole blood in K2EDTA tubes. For TCRbeta analysis, collaborators shipped samples in one of three forms: frozen whole blood, isolated PBMCs, or DNA extracted from either of those sample types. The immunoSEQ Assay, a bias-controlled multiplex PCR, was used to amplify TCRbeta CDR3 regions from genomic DNA. Under the source paper's analysis protocol: Within the assay, amplification of reference gene primers was used to estimate how many nucleated cells each sample contained. To quantify the absolute abundance of each unique TCRbeta CDR3 rearrangement, sequence reads were collapsed and filtered. For each sample, productive Simpson clonality was calculated as the square root of Simpson's diversity index over productive rearrangements. TCRdb mirrors the immuneACCESS table, restricted to in-frame sequences. Some clones are absent from its copies; in checked studies, under half trace to an unresolved V gene, and the reason for the others is unknown. The D gene and trimming were derived from the DNA, and the V and J assignments and clone size from that table. The sample contains about 340,000 clones, about 88% of them found a single time. 7% to 8% of the sample is held by the ten biggest clonotypes.

V lost 7 bases and J lost 5 bases, and the count of bases not matched to a germline gene is 14. CDR3 length: 16 amino acids, cysteine to phenylalanine. Here the CDR3 DNA is all that survives: 48 bases in frame from base 1. As encoded in the germline V gene, CDR1 is SNHLY while CDR2 is FYNNEI. Overall study outcomes, separate from this receptor: Clinical and demographic metadata were provided uncurated, with the amount varying by source and participant.

The rearrangement combines TRBV2 with TRBJ1-2, and 9 bases in between align with TRBD1. Material: peripheral blood. This clonotype originated in a woman in her 70s with COVID-19, enrolled during active disease. The CDR3 corresponds to CASTERGTGNSYGYTF. The nucleotide sequence is given as TGTGCCAGCACCGAAAGGGGGACAGGGAACAGTTATGGCTACACCTTC.